This record concerns one T cell receptor beta chain sequence. What it binds is unknown. The data were obtained in a study of blood T cells in healthy people across ages. Germline CDR1 is KGHSH and CDR2 is LQKENI. This CDR3 region has 16 residues. J gave up 2 bases and V 2 bases, and 7 bases lay outside the gene matches. Study observations and caveats: Both naive CD4+ cell counts and diversity were greater in long-lived donors than in aged donors.

A J-beta primer mix and a sample-barcoded 5' primer were used in a second PCR of roughly 6 to 11 cycles. TCRdb itself ran the 5' RACE reads through MiXCR, one entry per CDR3 protein. The sample contains 730,000 or so distinct CDR3 sequences, approximately 40% of which appear only once. The sequence was collected from a man older than 75 in good health. Sequencing was carried out using blood. The J gene is TRBJ2-3, the V gene TRBV18, with 7 bases that match TRBD2. CDR3 residues: CASSPRASGPTDTQYF. In DNA, the CDR3 is TGTGCCAGCTCACCAAGGGCTAGCGGTCCCACAGATACGCAGTATTTT.